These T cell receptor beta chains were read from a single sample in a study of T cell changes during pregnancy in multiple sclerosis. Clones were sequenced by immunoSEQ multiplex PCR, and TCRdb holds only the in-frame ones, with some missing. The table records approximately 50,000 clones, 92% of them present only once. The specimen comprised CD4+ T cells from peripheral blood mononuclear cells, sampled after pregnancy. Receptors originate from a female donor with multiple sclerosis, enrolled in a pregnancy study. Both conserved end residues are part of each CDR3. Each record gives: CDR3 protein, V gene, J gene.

CASTRLAGVSHEQYF	TRBV2	TRBJ2-7
CASSPRDRAGYTF	TRBV18	TRBJ1-2
CASSQTYDISGSHDNEQFF	TRBV19	TRBJ2-1
CASSLPAGNTDTQYF	TRBV7-9	TRBJ2-3
CASRTDLTGELFF	TRBV10-1	TRBJ2-2
CAWSVRTRTNTGELFF	TRBV30	TRBJ2-2
CASSRTSGSSYEQYF	TRBV18	TRBJ2-7
CASSQDGTGTNYGYTF	TRBV4-1	TRBJ1-2
CASSLLTGIGEQFF	TRBV11-3	TRBJ2-1
CASSLVRGYGELFF	TRBV11-3	TRBJ2-2
CASSPGGSYNEQFF	TRBV5-4	TRBJ2-1
CASSSGQGNYGYTF	TRBV5-4	TRBJ1-2
CASRTLASNEQFF	TRBV6-1	TRBJ2-1
CATGGTEKETQYF	TRBV6-4	TRBJ2-5
CASSQGGTGLSRNTEAFF	TRBV14	TRBJ1-1
CASSERGRQGANGELFF	TRBV6-1	TRBJ2-2
CASSLIGGAGANVLTF	TRBV27	TRBJ2-6
CASSPTDRGHDGYTF	TRBV27	TRBJ1-2
CASSQDRTLGGRERYEQYF	TRBV4-3	TRBJ2-7
CASSLIGSGTVF	TRBV28	TRBJ2-1
CASTSPGTGTDTQYF	TRBV28	TRBJ2-3
CSVRTGTETQYF	TRBV29-1	TRBJ2-5
CASSPGQARELFF	TRBV5-4	TRBJ2-2
CASSLVSRTSGYF	TRBV7-8	TRBJ2-5
CASSLRSPQMPGFRSGANVLTF	TRBV7-3	TRBJ2-6
CASGFRPGSAEAFF	TRBV12-5	TRBJ1-1